The rows below give T cell receptor beta chains drawn from one sample of a study of vaccination and CD4 T cells after COVID-19. One entry per CDR3 protein, called by TCRdb with MiXCR from the PCR reads. Found here are some 11,000 distinct CDR3 sequences, about 75% of them singletons; the top ten hold around a tenth. No antigens are known for them. Sequenced material: CD4+ T cells from blood, cultured in vitro. These TCRs come from a human donor who had recovered from COVID-19. The CDR3 runs from the conserved cysteine through the conserved F or W. D genes are given only for firm matches. Rows give clone size only sometimes, using once, few, many, or a class for an expanded clone.

cdr3_aa,cdr3_nt,v_call,d_call,j_call,clone_size
CASRSPTVHEQYF,TGTGCCAGCAGGTCTCCTACGGTGCACGAGCAGTACTTC,TRBV27,-,TRBJ2-7,-
CASSPGQTVYGYTF,TGTGCCAGCAGCCCCGGACAGACGGTCTATGGCTACACCTTC,TRBV6-2/TRBV6-3,-,TRBJ1-2,-
CSARAGGREQYF,TGCAGTGCTCGGGCAGGGGGCCGAGAGCAGTACTTC,TRBV20-1,TRBD1,TRBJ2-7,-
CASSPLGQGNQPQHF,TGTGCCAGCAGCCCCTTGGGACAGGGCAATCAGCCCCAGCATTTT,TRBV11-2,TRBD1,TRBJ1-5,-
CATSVDGRRTDTQYF,TGTGCCACCAGTGTAGACGGGAGGCGCACAGATACGCAGTATTTT,TRBV24-1,TRBD2,TRBJ2-3,-
CASNIWGARRSFF,TGTGCCAGCAATATATGGGGGGCGAGGAGGTCTTTCTTT,TRBV6-1,-,TRBJ1-1,-
CASRPRGAVTEAFF,TGTGCCAGCAGACCTAGGGGGGCTGTAACTGAAGCTTTCTTT,TRBV6-2/TRBV6-3,-,TRBJ1-1,-
CASTARLAGSPVRLYEQYF,TGTGCCAGCACCGCCAGACTAGCGGGGAGCCCTGTCAGACTCTACGAGCAGTACTTC,TRBV6-1,TRBD2,TRBJ2-7,-
CSASRSGLAGYNEQFF,TGCAGTGCTAGTCGGAGCGGACTAGCGGGGTACAATGAGCAGTTCTTC,TRBV20-1,TRBD2,TRBJ2-1,-
CASSLQGAYEQYF,TGTGCCAGCAGCCTACAGGGGGCCTACGAGCAGTACTTC,TRBV7-2,TRBD1,TRBJ2-7,once
CASRTPGQVKSPLHF,TGTGCCAGTAGGACCCCGGGACAGGTGAAATCACCCCTCCACTTT,TRBV19,TRBD1,TRBJ1-6,-
CASSLVSGRARAYEQYF,TGTGCCAGCAGCTTAGTCAGCGGGAGGGCCAGGGCCTACGAGCAGTACTTC,TRBV7-2,TRBD2,TRBJ2-7,-
CSAHQGPIAFF,TGCAGTGCCCATCAAGGGCCGATTGCTTTCTTT,TRBV20-1,-,TRBJ1-1,-
CASRHDRVNEQFF,TGTGCCAGCAGGCATGACAGGGTCAATGAGCAGTTCTTC,TRBV6-1,TRBD1,TRBJ2-1,-
CASSFRTEPGEGYTF,TGCGCCAGCAGCTTCCGGACAGAGCCTGGGGAAGGCTACACCTTC,TRBV5-1,-,TRBJ1-2,-
CASSSGVGRGSNQPQHF,TGTGCCAGCAGTTCAGGGGTTGGGCGGGGTAGCAATCAGCCCCAGCATTTT,TRBV6-5,-,TRBJ1-5,-
CASRSTGSTDTQYF,TGCGCCAGCAGATCTACAGGGAGCACAGATACGCAGTATTTT,TRBV5-1,-,TRBJ2-3,once
CASSSVGGWTYEQYF,TGTGCCAGCAGTTCAGTGGGGGGATGGACCTACGAGCAGTACTTC,TRBV27,-,TRBJ2-7,-
CASSEGQTIITDTQYF,TGTGCCAGCAGTGAAGGGCAGACAATTATCACAGATACGCAGTATTTT,TRBV2,-,TRBJ2-3,-
CASSTGGRSGELFF,TGTGCCAGCAGCACAGGGGGCAGGTCCGGGGAGCTGTTTTTT,TRBV6-1,TRBD1,TRBJ2-2,-
CASSAGGGRMPQHF,TGTGCCAGCAGTGCAGGGGGCGGGAGGATGCCCCAGCATTTT,TRBV6-1,TRBD1,TRBJ1-5,-
CASSFKGALSGNTIYF,TGTGCCAGCAGTTTTAAGGGGGCGCTAAGTGGAAACACCATATATTTT,TRBV27,TRBD1,TRBJ1-3,-
CASSKHDARNTEAFF,TGTGCCAGCAGCAAGCACGACGCAAGGAACACTGAAGCTTTCTTT,TRBV6-1,-,TRBJ1-1,-
CASSLADRSYGYTF,TGTGCCAGCAGTTTAGCAGACCGTTCCTATGGCTACACCTTC,TRBV28,-,TRBJ1-2,-
CASSLPRTLRDRGQGTEAFF,TGTGCCAGCAGCTTACCCAGGACTCTTCGGGACAGGGGGCAAGGGACTGAAGCTTTCTTT,TRBV7-2,TRBD1,TRBJ1-1,-
CASSLSHRGAPYEQYF,TGTGCCAGCAGCTTATCTCACCGCGGCGCGCCCTACGAGCAGTACTTC,TRBV7-2,-,TRBJ2-7,-
CASSIPTSPRYGYTF,TGTGCCAGCAGTATCCCCACGAGCCCTCGCTATGGCTACACCTTC,TRBV28,-,TRBJ1-2,-
CATSDYGSSTDTQYF,TGTGCCACCAGTGATTATGGCTCTAGCACAGATACGCAGTATTTT,TRBV24-1,-,TRBJ2-3,-
CASRDRLSGQPQHF,TGTGCCAGCCGGGACCGACTATCGGGTCAGCCCCAGCATTTT,TRBV28,-,TRBJ1-5,-
CASSPRLAGVGAEQFF,TGTGCCAGCAGCCCTAGACTAGCGGGAGTGGGCGCTGAGCAGTTCTTC,TRBV7-2,TRBD2,TRBJ2-1,-
CASSLEGSTGGKAYEQYF,TGTGCCAGCAGCTTAGAAGGATCGACAGGGGGTAAAGCCTACGAGCAGTACTTC,TRBV7-8,TRBD1,TRBJ2-7,-
CASSWDIRNTEAFF,TGTGCCAGCAGTTGGGACATTAGGAACACTGAAGCTTTCTTT,TRBV2,-,TRBJ1-1,-
CASSLVRNRQETQYF,TGTGCTAGCAGCTTAGTAAGGAACCGCCAAGAGACCCAGTACTTC,TRBV7-7,-,TRBJ2-5,-
CASSQTGGSSGANVLTF,TGTGCCAGCAGCCAAACGGGAGGGTCCTCTGGGGCCAACGTCCTGACTTTC,TRBV2,TRBD2,TRBJ2-6,few
CASSEKDRGRGYTF,TGTGCCAGCAGTGAGAAGGACAGGGGGCGAGGCTACACCTTC,TRBV6-2/TRBV6-3,TRBD1,TRBJ1-2,-
CASSPRTGSGNTIYF,TGTGCCAGCAGTCCTAGGACAGGCTCTGGAAACACCATATATTTT,TRBV2,TRBD1,TRBJ1-3,-
CASFGHGPPYEQYF,TGTGCCAGCTTTGGGCATGGGCCACCCTACGAGCAGTACTTC,TRBV6-1,-,TRBJ2-7,-
CASSQGQGQGNTEAFF,TGCGCCAGCAGCCAGGGACAGGGGCAGGGGAACACTGAAGCTTTCTTT,TRBV10-2,TRBD1,TRBJ1-1,-
CASSSFGWGGGQGTEAFF,TGTGCCAGCAGCTCTTTCGGTTGGGGGGGCGGTCAGGGCACTGAAGCTTTCTTT,TRBV7-9,-,TRBJ1-1,-
CASSFWTGGGTGELFF,TGTGCCAGCAGTTTCTGGACAGGGGGAGGGACCGGGGAGCTGTTTTTT,TRBV27,TRBD1,TRBJ2-2,-
CASTLPVGTAEAFF,TGTGCCAGCACCCTTCCAGTGGGGACAGCCGAAGCTTTCTTT,TRBV7-9,TRBD1,TRBJ1-1,-
CASSTGEPRAFF,TGTGCCAGCAGTACAGGGGAGCCGAGAGCTTTCTTT,TRBV28,TRBD1,TRBJ1-1,-
CASNARSVLSLESPLHF,TGTGCCAGCAACGCACGGTCGGTTTTGTCCCTAGAGTCACCCCTCCACTTT,TRBV9,-,TRBJ1-6,-
CAWRWEGTGEQYF,TGTGCCTGGAGGTGGGAGGGTACTGGCGAGCAGTACTTC,TRBV30,TRBD2,TRBJ2-7,-
CSATKYGRGQETQYF,TGCAGTGCTACGAAATACGGTCGCGGACAAGAGACCCAGTACTTC,TRBV20-1,-,TRBJ2-5,-
CASSPFLMGASTDTQYF,TGTGCCAGCAGCCCCTTCTTGATGGGGGCCAGCACAGATACGCAGTATTTT,TRBV11-2,-,TRBJ2-3,-
CASSSPGQRYSGANVLTF,TGTGCCAGCAGCTCCCCGGGACAGCGATACTCTGGGGCCAACGTCCTGACTTTC,TRBV6-4,TRBD1,TRBJ2-6,-
CASSPLKLGRWTEAFF,TGTGCCAGCAGCCCTCTTAAGTTAGGCCGATGGACTGAAGCTTTCTTT,TRBV27,-,TRBJ1-1,-
CASSQRPSGDPYTDTQYF,TGCGCCAGCAGCCAAAGGCCTAGCGGAGACCCTTACACAGATACGCAGTATTTT,TRBV4-3,TRBD2,TRBJ2-3,once
CTSSQSWRLNQPQHF,TGCACCAGCAGCCAATCATGGCGGTTGAATCAGCCCCAGCATTTT,TRBV4-1,-,TRBJ1-5,-
CASSGPFTGELFF,TGTGCCAGCAGTGGACCATTCACCGGGGAGCTGTTTTTT,TRBV6-1,-,TRBJ2-2,-